The source of this T cell receptor beta chain is a study of T cell responses to AZD1222 COVID-19 vaccine. Study overall: Second-dose intervals near 4 or 12 weeks were combined.

The germline V gene has CDR1 MGHRA and CDR2 YSYEKL. With 0 bases removed from V and 0 bases from J, the gap between germline ends came to 9 bases. This CDR3 is 15 amino acids long. Produced via immunoSEQ multiplex PCR; TCRdb's table is partial and in-frame only. The repertoire includes 150,000 or so clones, roughly nine tenths of them detected once, and roughly 2.9% sits in the top ten. About this clone: Its specificity is unknown.

Whole-study findings and limits: Spike-wide coverage was observed for vaccine-associated CD4 TCRs, with dominant responses at 160-218 and 743-854.

The TCR originated in an adult in good health. The chain carries TRBV4-1 and TRBJ2-7; D may be TRBD1 (5 bases). The specimen was peripheral blood, collected on day 0 of AZD1222 vaccination. DNA of the CDR3: TGCGCCAGCAGCCAAGAGTGGGGCCCCTCCTACGAGCAGTACTTC. Encoded protein: CASSQEWGPSYEQYF.